This entry concerns a single T cell receptor beta chain. Its matching antigen is unknown. The data originate from a study of shared clonotypes between healthy human individuals. Background on the study: Used for every donor were three CD4 naive, three CD4 memory, two CD8 naive and one CD8 memory plate. The study, taken as a whole, reports: The represented genetic and exposure-history diversity was limited by the small number of donors. Only blood was sampled, and tissue TCR repertoires likely differ from blood ones.

The assay was carried out at the deep level. The repertoire was sequenced with immunoSEQ multiplex PCR; TCRdb's copy has only in-frame clones and lacks some. Seen here are around 1.1 million clones, about 80% observed once, and the top ten hold roughly 0.57%. The CDR3 extends over 13 amino acids. Germline V lookup: CDR1 MNHEY, CDR2 SVGAGI. After removal of 6 bases from V and 2 bases from J, the junction contained 4 bases not matched to a gene. The sequenced material came from memory CD4+ T cells from PBMCs. Subset of the sample: CD45RA-negative fraction. The chain links TRBV6-5 to TRBJ2-7; 7 bases are shared with TRBD1. The TCR comes from a man between 18 and 29 years old in good health. Some clones in this sample may be carry-over from other donors' samples. The CDR3 sequence is CASRRQGPYEQYF. Here the CDR3 DNA reads TGTGCCAGCAGGCGACAGGGTCCCTACGAGCAGTACTTC.